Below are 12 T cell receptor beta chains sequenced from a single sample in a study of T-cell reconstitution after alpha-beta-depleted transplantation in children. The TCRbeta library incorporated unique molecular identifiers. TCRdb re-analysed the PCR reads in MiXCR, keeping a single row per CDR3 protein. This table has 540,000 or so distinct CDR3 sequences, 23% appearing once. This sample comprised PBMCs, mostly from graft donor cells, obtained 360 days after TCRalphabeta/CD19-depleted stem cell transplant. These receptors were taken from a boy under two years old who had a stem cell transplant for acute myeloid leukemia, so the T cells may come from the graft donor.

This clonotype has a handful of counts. CDR3 amino acids: CASSLVSVDVNYGYTF. CDR3 sequence (DNA): TGTGCCAGCAGCTTGGTTTCGGTCGACGTGAACTATGGCTACACCTTC. The V gene is TRBV5-5, the J gene TRBJ1-2; no firm D call. The CDR3 contains 16 residues. Germline V gene sequence: CDR1 SGHKS, CDR2 YYEKEE (reference sequence). Deletions cut 0 bases from V and 2 bases from J, with 14 bases between. Together with reference TRBV5-5 and TRBJ1-2, the CDR3 gives the full variable domain: DAGVTQSPTHLIKTRGQQVTLRCSPISGHKSVSWYQQVLGQGPQFIFQYYEKEERGRGNFPDRFSARQFPNYSSELNVNALLLGDSALYLCASSLVSVDVNYGYTFGSGTRLTVV.

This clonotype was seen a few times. CDR3 region: CASSYWRDYEQYF. The CDR3 bases are TGTGCCAGCAGTTACTGGCGAGACTACGAGCAGTACTTC. The chain uses TRBV6-2 or TRBV6-3 and TRBJ2-7; D not resolved. CDR1 is MNHEY, CDR2 SVGEGT, per germline. V was shortened by 1 base and J by 3 bases, with 7 bases between the two germline ends. The CDR3 is 13 amino acids.

CDR3 coding DNA: TGCAGTGCTTGGGACGTCCCAGATACGCAGTATTTT. Protein product: CSAWDVPDTQYF. The V and J genes are TRBV20-1 and TRBJ2-3; D might be TRBD1 or TRBD2, each matching 5 bases. The CDR3 contains 12 residues. The V gene lost 5 bases and the J gene lost 4 bases, with 10 bases spanning the gap. In germline, CDR1 is DFQATT, CDR2 SNEGSKA (reference sequence).

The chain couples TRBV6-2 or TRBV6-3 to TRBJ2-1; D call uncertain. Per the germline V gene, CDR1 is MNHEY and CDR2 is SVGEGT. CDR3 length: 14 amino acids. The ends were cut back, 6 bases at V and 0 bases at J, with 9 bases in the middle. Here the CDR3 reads CASRWGSSYNEQFF. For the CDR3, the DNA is TGTGCCAGCAGGTGGGGTAGCTCCTACAATGAGCAGTTCTTC.

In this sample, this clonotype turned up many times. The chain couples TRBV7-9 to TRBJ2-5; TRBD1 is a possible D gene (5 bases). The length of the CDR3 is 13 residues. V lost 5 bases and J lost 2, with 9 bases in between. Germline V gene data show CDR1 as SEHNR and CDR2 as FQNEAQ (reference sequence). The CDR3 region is CASSPDRQETQYF. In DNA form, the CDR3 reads TGTGCCAGCAGCCCAGACAGACAAGAGACCCAGTACTTC.

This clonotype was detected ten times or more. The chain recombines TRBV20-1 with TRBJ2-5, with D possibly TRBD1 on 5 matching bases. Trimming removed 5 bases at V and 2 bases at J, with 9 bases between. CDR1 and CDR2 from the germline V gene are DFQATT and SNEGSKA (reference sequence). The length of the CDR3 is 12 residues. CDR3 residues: CSALTAQETQYF. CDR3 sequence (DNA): TGCAGTGCTTTGACAGCACAAGAGACCCAGTACTTC.

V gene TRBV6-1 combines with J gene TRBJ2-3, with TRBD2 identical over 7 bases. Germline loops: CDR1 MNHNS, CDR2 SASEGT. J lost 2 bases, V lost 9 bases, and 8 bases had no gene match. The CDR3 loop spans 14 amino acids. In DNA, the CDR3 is TGTGCCAGTACACCTAGCGGCTACACAGATACGCAGTATTTT. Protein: CASTPSGYTDTQYF.

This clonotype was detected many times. DNA of the CDR3: TGTGCCAGCACCCTCGGGAGTCTCAATGAGCAGTTCTTC. Translated, it gives CASTLGSLNEQFF. This chain joins TRBV28 and TRBJ2-1; perhaps TRBD2 as D (6 bases). Germline CDR1 and CDR2: MDHEN and SYDVKM. Between the trimmed V and J ends, which lost 7 bases and 6 bases, there was a span of 13 bases. This CDR3 contains 13 residues.

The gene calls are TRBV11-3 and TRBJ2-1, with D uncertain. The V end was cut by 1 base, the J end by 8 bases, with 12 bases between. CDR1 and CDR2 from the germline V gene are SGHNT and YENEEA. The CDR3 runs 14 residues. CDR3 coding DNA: TGTGCCAGCAGCTTAGTTCTGTCGGGCGATGAGCAGTTCTTC. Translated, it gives CASSLVLSGDEQFF. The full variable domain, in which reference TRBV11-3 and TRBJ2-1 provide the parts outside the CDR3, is EAGVVQSPRYKIIEKKQPVAFWCNPISGHNTLYWYLQNLGQGPELLIRYENEEAVDDSQLPKDRFSAERLKGVDSTLKIQPAELGDSAVYLCASSLVLSGDEQFFGPGTRLTVL.

CDR3 bases: TGTGCCAGCAGTCGGGACAGCGATCGCGAGCAGTTCTTC. Translating gives CASSRDSDREQFF. The gene calls are TRBV6-1 and TRBJ2-1, with 7 nucleotides matching TRBD1. V gave up 5 bases and J gave up 10 bases; unmatched junction bases: 8. Looked up from germline, CDR1 is MNHNS and CDR2 is SASEGT. The CDR3 loop spans 13 amino acids.

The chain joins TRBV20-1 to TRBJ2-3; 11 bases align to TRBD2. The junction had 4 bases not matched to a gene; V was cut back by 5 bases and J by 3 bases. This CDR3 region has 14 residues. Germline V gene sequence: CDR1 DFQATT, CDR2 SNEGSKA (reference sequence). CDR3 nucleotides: TGCAGTGCTCTACGGACTAGCGGGACAGATACGCAGTATTTT. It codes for CSALRTSGTDTQYF.

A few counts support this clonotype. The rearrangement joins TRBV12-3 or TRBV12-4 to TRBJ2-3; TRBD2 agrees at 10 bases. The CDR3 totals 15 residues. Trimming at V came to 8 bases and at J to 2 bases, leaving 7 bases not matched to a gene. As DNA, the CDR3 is TGTGCCAGCGGGGGTACTAGCGGGAACACAGATACGCAGTATTTT. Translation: CASGGTSGNTDTQYF.